This T cell receptor (beta chain) derives from a study of blood T cells in healthy people across ages (dated by TCRdb to 2013 to 2016). In the study overall: Template switching captured roughly one uniquely barcoded TCR beta cDNA molecule per two T cells in model experiments. Using the same blood draw, the study looked at two additional independent replicas of 1 million unique cDNA reads for two donors, one aged 18 to 30 and the other aged 80 or older. Donors of different ages were randomly distributed across sequencing lanes to avoid experimental bias. The study measured age-related changes in TCR beta repertoire diversity using deep sequencing normalized with unique cDNA molecular identifiers. Donors were grouped into four age groups: young (average approximately 16 years), middle-aged (roughly 37), aged (around 62) and long-lived (around 82). On the study overall, not on this receptor specifically: The long-lived group showed more naive CD4+ T cells, fewer expanded clones and increased TCR diversity than the aged group, suggesting age selection. The CMV infection status of donors was not known, potentially confounding age-related changes in expanded clonotypes. As age increased, observed TCR beta diversity per million T cells dropped in a roughly linear way, and a significant reduction was already evident by age about 40. A strong correlation was found between observed TCR beta diversity and the percentage of naive T cells measured by flow cytometry. Bulk unsorted PBMC profiling prevented conclusive comparison of naive and antigen-experienced compartments. Estimates of total diversity based on one million sequenced T cells were considered lower bounds and underestimates.

This clonotype occurred a few times. What antigen it recognizes has not been identified. Nothing much larger sits one base from this clone, and base qualities are not available. The CDR3 goes from the cysteine to the phenylalanine over 19 residues. This entry keeps only the CDR3 DNA: 57 bases, framed from base 1. V and J are trimmed by 0 bases and 0 bases, and the gene matches miss 11 bases of the junction. The CDR1 and CDR2 encoded by the germline V gene (reference sequence) are DFQATT and SNEGSKA. The donors were roughly 39 Caucasian individuals from Russia, aged roughly 6 to 100 years, who were systemically healthy. Each donor gave ten milliliters of peripheral blood, collected into EDTA-treated Vacutainer tubes. PBMCs were isolated by Ficoll-Paque density-gradient centrifugation, with at least 7 million obtained per sample. Trizol reagent was used to extract total RNA from PBMCs, with at least 6 micrograms per sample. The percentages of naive CD45RAhigh/CD27high T cells were determined by flow cytometry on a PBMC aliquot from every donor.

The library was generated by 5' RACE. Sequenced on an Illumina HiSeq 2500. The second PCR ran for about 6 to 11 cycles and used a J-beta primer mix along with a sample-barcoded 5' primer. A unique molecular identifier was introduced onto each TCR beta cDNA molecule by a template-switch 5' adaptor carrying 12 random nucleotides. Each sample yielded at least 2.5 million CDR3-containing paired-end reads. The Mint cDNA synthesis kit, primed by a TRBC-specific oligonucleotide, was used to synthesize first-strand cDNA from all RNA. Following uracil-DNA glycosylase treatment, all cDNA underwent a first 18-cycle PCR with the universal primers M1SS and BC2_uni_R. On the authors' methods: Each sample was normalized by randomly selecting 1 million high-quality reads, each carrying a distinct molecular identifier. Reads sharing molecular identifiers were discarded rather than binned into consensus sequences. MiTCR, with a Q25 quality threshold and the strictest error-elimination algorithm, was used for CDR3 identification, clonotype clustering and error correction. A nonparametric unseen species model with Euler transformation was used to estimate lower-bound total TCR beta diversity. TCRdb cleaned the public reads at Q25 with fastp, built clones with MiXCR and kept in-frame beta chains. Rows with a matching CDR3 protein are joined into one entry that keeps the most common DNA and genes. The V and J calls, along with clone size, are taken from TCRdb and not from the paper's own processing. The sample table contains 800,000 to 950,000 distinct CDR3 sequences; only one count was recorded for around 36% of them. The top ten constitute approximately 12% of the sample.

The source of this sequence is a man in his late teens or twenties in good health. The V and J genes are TRBV20-1 and TRBJ2-1, and TRBD2 aligns with 10 junction nucleotides. The sequenced sample consisted of blood. The CDR3 has the sequence CSARDPSSGGYSSYNEQFF. The nucleotide sequence reads as follows: TGCAGTGCTAGAGATCCATCTAGCGGGGGCTATAGCTCCTACAATGAGCAGTTCTTC.